This T cell receptor beta chain was observed in a study of cytomegalovirus exposure and HLA in healthy donors. The study, taken as a whole, reports: Within the 120 or so validation repertoires, first-cohort TCR clusters tended to co-occur, according to a later analysis. Most TCRs appeared rarely, but some public TCRs recurred in many donors. The investigators catalogued 150 to 200 TCR beta chains as cytomegalovirus-associated.

About this clone: Its antigen is still unknown.

The donors belonged to the approximately 130-subject validation cohort, separate from the 666-subject first cohort. Trimming removed 7 bases from V and 5 bases from J, with 8 bases in between. The length of the CDR3 is 10 residues. The V gene's germline CDR1 is SQVTM and CDR2 ANQGSEA. The assay was immunoSEQ multiplex PCR, and TCRdb's table has in-frame clones only and misses some. This sample has more than 300,000 clones, with roughly 85% found just once. The sample taken for sequencing was PBMCs. V is TRBV29-1 and J is TRBJ1-1; D gene unclear. The TCR originated in a young woman in good health and CMV-seronegative. As DNA, the CDR3 is TGCAGCGCCGGGGAGACTGAAGCTTTCTTT. Amino acids: CSAGETEAFF.